The 12 T cell receptor beta chains reported below all come from one sample, sequenced in a study of blood T cells in healthy people across ages. With a J-beta primer mix and a sample-barcoded 5' primer, a second PCR ran 7 to 11 cycles. TCRdb itself ran the 5' RACE reads through MiXCR, one entry per CDR3 protein. The sample consists of 1.5 million or so distinct CDR3 sequences, under 55% of them appearing once. The specimen was blood. The origin of the receptors is a woman under 30 in good health.

The J gene is TRBJ1-4, the V gene TRBV12-3 or TRBV12-4; no clear D. This CDR3 is 15 amino acids long. The V end lost 2 bases, the J end lost 0 bases, and 7 bases lay between the germline ends. The CDR3 DNA reads as TGTGCCAGCAGTTTACAGGTTGCAACTAATGAAAAACTGTTTTTT. Its protein product is CASSLQVATNEKLFF.

This chain joins TRBV7-3 and TRBJ1-2; 9 bases agree with TRBD1. The CDR3 is made up of 15 amino acids. Trimming cost V 5 bases and J 2 bases; bases outside gene matches: 6. Germline V gene sequence: CDR1 SGHTA, CDR2 FQGTGA. The CDR3 region has the DNA TGTGCCAGCAGCCCGGGACAGGGTGGCAACTATGGCTACACCTTC. Residues: CASSPGQGGNYGYTF.

This clonotype has only a few counts. The chain recombines TRBV13 with TRBJ2-5, with a tentative D call TRBD1 (5 bases). The CDR3 has 17 amino acids. Germline V gene data show CDR1 as PRHDT and CDR2 as FYEKMQ (reference sequence). V shed 0 bases and J shed 2 bases, with 16 bases lying between them. CDR3 loop: CASSLGKTALGQETQYF. The CDR3, as DNA: TGTGCCAGCAGCTTAGGAAAGACAGCCCTAGGACAAGAGACCCAGTACTTC.

This sequence joins TRBV20-1 and TRBJ2-3; D is possibly TRBD1 or TRBD2 (5 bases each). The CDR3 contains 14 residues. V lost 5 bases, J lost 1 base, and 13 bases lay in between. Germline values: CDR1 DFQATT, CDR2 SNEGSKA (reference sequence). The DNA of the CDR3 is TGCAGTGCTGCCCACCGGGGCGGCACAGATACGCAGTATTTT. Amino acids: CSAAHRGGTDTQYF.

The chain uses TRBV5-1 and TRBJ2-3, with 9 positions matching TRBD1. This CDR3 has 15 amino acids. Trimming cost V 0 bases and J 5 bases; bases outside gene matches: 4. The germline V gene has CDR1 SGHRS and CDR2 YFSETQ. The CDR3 loop reads CASSLDRGHGDTQYF. The CDR3 bases are TGCGCCAGCAGCTTGGACAGGGGGCACGGAGATACGCAGTATTTT.

This clonotype was seen a handful of times. The V call is TRBV5-6, the J call TRBJ1-2, with D maybe TRBD1 (5 bases). Germline values: CDR1 SGHDT, CDR2 YYEEEE. The CDR3 runs to 15 residues. Trimming removed 4 bases at V and 6 bases at J, with 19 bases between. CDR3: CASSAHRRSGDGYTF. CDR3 DNA: TGTGCCAGCAGCGCCCACAGGCGTAGTGGGGATGGCTACACCTTC.

The chain is built from TRBV5-1 and TRBJ2-1; TRBD1 matches at 9 bases. The CDR3 runs to 16 residues. Germline V CDR1 and CDR2: SGHRS, YFSETQ. Germline trimming cut 2 bases from V and 4 bases from J; bases unmatched to any gene: 7. The CDR3 here is CASSFTSGQGYNEQFF. The CDR3 DNA sequence: TGCGCCAGCAGCTTTACAAGCGGACAGGGGTACAATGAGCAGTTCTTC.

The rearrangement joins TRBV12-3 or TRBV12-4 to TRBJ1-1; tentative D call: TRBD1 (6 bases). The CDR3 runs 15 residues. Trimming shortened V by 3 bases and J by 4 bases, and 15 bases separated the two germline ends. CDR3 in amino acids: CASSFRGAGGTEAFF. The CDR3 DNA is TGTGCCAGCAGTTTTCGGGGGGCTGGTGGCACTGAAGCTTTCTTT.

This clonotype has just a few counts. The chain is built from TRBV20-1 and TRBJ2-1, with TRBD1 as a possible D gene (5 bases). The V gene lost 0 bases and the J gene lost 0 bases, with 12 bases spanning the gap. Germline CDR1 reads DFQATT; CDR2 reads SNEGSKA (reference sequence). CDR3 length equals 16 residues. CDR3 sequence: CSARDANRYSYNEQFF. The CDR3 DNA reads as TGCAGTGCTAGAGATGCGAACAGGTACTCCTACAATGAGCAGTTCTTC.

The chain recombines TRBV20-1 with TRBJ1-1; D not resolved. Germline V gives CDR1 DFQATT, CDR2 SNEGSKA (reference sequence). Trimming took off 5 bases at V and 8 bases at J, with 12 bases between the two ends. The CDR3 loop spans 11 amino acids. The CDR3 DNA reads as TGCAGTGCTCGAGCCCCCTTGGAAGCTTTCTTT. Its translation is CSARAPLEAFF.

This clonotype was recorded a few times. V is TRBV20-1 and J is TRBJ2-5; D possibly corresponds to TRBD1 (5 bases). The germline V gene encodes CDR1 DFQATT and CDR2 SNEGSKA (reference sequence). CDR3 size: 15 residues. The V end lost 6 bases, the J end lost 3 bases, and 20 bases lay between the germline ends. DNA for the CDR3: TGCAGTGCAGATAGCATGGACAATTTGGAAGAGACCCAGTACTTC. Protein: CSADSMDNLEETQYF.

This clonotype showed up just a few times. Written as DNA, the CDR3 is TGCAGTGCTAGAGATCCGACAGGGTGGAACGGAGATACGCAGTATTTT. This translates into CSARDPTGWNGDTQYF. This sequence joins TRBV20-1 and TRBJ2-3, with 7 bases identical to TRBD1. Germline CDR1 DFQATT, CDR2 SNEGSKA (reference sequence). The CDR3 is 16 residues long. After removal of 0 bases from V and 5 bases from J, the junction contained 11 bases not matched to a gene.